The 23 T cell receptor beta chains below come from one sample, sequenced in a study of tumor-infiltrating lymphocytes in primary liver carcinoma. With a constant-region primer, TCR beta cDNA was made from around 530 ng of total RNA. Construction of TCR beta libraries relied on three successive nested multiplex PCR rounds employing slightly modified ARM-PCR. The study ran its first two PCR rounds for roughly 11 cycles each, using TRBV1-TRBV30 forward primers and a C-beta reverse primer. One entry per CDR3 protein results from TCRdb running MiXCR on the multiplex PCR reads. Counted here are some 95,000 distinct CDR3 sequences, about 70% occurring once; the ten biggest clones make up about 27%. Joint extraction of RNA and DNA used roughly 19-33 mg of bulk tissue that was unsorted. Sequences were obtained from tumor-adjacent normal liver tissue. These receptors all stem from a man aged 35-49 years with primary liver carcinoma and hepatitis B virus infection.

V usage is TRBV28 and J usage is TRBJ2-3, with TRBD2 matching 7 bases. Germline-derived CDR1 and CDR2 are MDHEN and SYDVKM. Trimming cost V 8 bases and J 9 bases; bases outside gene matches: 17. This CDR3 is built from 15 residues. The CDR3 sequence: CASGGLTGGGDTQYF. The CDR3 region has the DNA TGTGCCAGCGGGGGACTAACGGGAGGTGGAGACACGCAGTATTTT.

As to this clonotype: One end of the junction is discordant with germline, which a read error may explain. J is TRBJ2-1 and V is TRBV12-3 or TRBV12-4, with 9 bases fitting TRBD1. This CDR3 region has 13 residues. The CDR3 is CTSSSTGGDEQFF. DNA for the CDR3: TGTACCAGCAGTTCGACAGGGGGGGATGAGCAGTTCTTC.

The rearrangement uses TRBV28 and TRBJ2-3; TRBD2 aligns across 11 bases. V lost 5 bases and J lost 0; bases outside the gene matches: 4. Germline V lookup: CDR1 MDHEN, CDR2 SYDVKM. The CDR3 sequence is 16 residues long. CDR3 nucleotides: TGTGCCAGCAGTACGGGACTAGCGGCCAGCACAGATACGCAGTATTTT. Translation: CASSTGLAASTDTQYF.

The chain uses TRBV5-4 and TRBJ2-2; the match to TRBD1 covers 12 bases. CDR3 length equals 16 residues. J gave up 5 bases and V 4 bases, and 6 bases lay outside the gene matches. Germline V lookup: CDR1 SGHNT, CDR2 YYREEE (reference sequence). The CDR3: CASSLLGQGATGELFF. CDR3 nucleotide sequence: TGTGCCAGCAGCCTGCTGGGACAGGGGGCTACCGGGGAGCTGTTTTTT.

Details on this clonotype: The CDR3 does not end in the conserved phenylalanine or tryptophan, so this is likely a read error. The chain links TRBV11-2 to TRBJ2-5; D is possibly TRBD1 or TRBD2 (5 bases each). Trimming shortened V by 6 bases and J by 0 bases, and 17 bases separated the two germline ends. The germline gives CDR1 SGHAT, CDR2 FQNNGV. This CDR3 is 16 amino acids long. Here the CDR3 DNA reads TGTGCCAGCAGATCTCGGGGCTCGGTCCACCAAGAGACCCAGTACTTA. It translates to CASRSRGSVHQETQYL.

This clonotype has a count of ten or more. V usage is TRBV6-5 and J usage is TRBJ2-5, with TRBD1 matching 8 bases. Germline V gives CDR1 MNHEY, CDR2 SVGAGI. The junction had 5 bases not matched to a gene; V was cut back by 5 bases and J by 0 bases. CDR3 size: 15 residues. DNA of the CDR3: TGTGCCAGCAGTATGACAGGGGTCAACCAAGAGACCCAGTACTTC. Residues: CASSMTGVNQETQYF.

Of note for this clonotype: Since no conserved phenylalanine or tryptophan closes the CDR3, a read error is the likely cause. This chain uses TRBV11-2 with TRBJ2-6; 7 nucleotides line up with TRBD1. CDR1 is SGHAT and CDR2 is FQNNGV in the germline V gene. Trimming cost V 5 bases and J 1 base; bases outside gene matches: 20. The CDR3 extends over 21 amino acids. This CDR3 is CASSRNVGLTGPDSGANVLTI. The CDR3 nucleotides are TGTGCCAGCAGCAGAAATGTCGGCCTGACAGGGCCTGATTCTGGGGCCAACGTCCTGACTATC.

As concerns this clonotype: The junction departs from the called germline gene at one end, perhaps through a read error. The rearrangement links TRBV11-2 to TRBJ2-2; no reliable D call. The CDR3 loop spans 14 amino acids. CDR1 is SGHAT and CDR2 is FQNNGV in the germline V gene. The CDR3 nucleotides read TGCGCCAGCAGCATAGACTTGAACGGCGGGGAGCTGTTTTTT. It translates to CASSIDLNGGELFF.

At least ten counts were recorded for this clonotype. J is TRBJ2-5 and V is TRBV11-2; D is possibly TRBD1 (6 bases). The germline V gene has CDR1 SGHAT and CDR2 FQNNGV. This CDR3 comprises 17 residues. The ends were cut back, 3 bases at V and 0 bases at J, with 17 bases in the middle. The DNA of the CDR3 is TGTGCCAGCAGCTTCGGGACATCTAATTTTAACCAAGAGACCCAGTACTTC. This gives the protein CASSFGTSNFNQETQYF.

This clonotype was recorded only once. The chain carries TRBV5-6 and TRBJ2-3, with 10 bases matching TRBD2. Germline CDR1 reads SGHDT; CDR2 reads YYEEEE. Trimming removed 3 bases from V and 3 bases from J; junction bases left unmatched: 28. This CDR3 is built from 23 residues. The CDR3: CASSSILWTPRSGRGRSTDTQYF. The CDR3 bases are TGTGCCAGCAGCTCCATCCTCTGGACACCTCGCAGCGGGAGGGGTAGGAGTACAGATACGCAGTATTTT.

This clonotype was found a few times. This sequence joins TRBV10-3 and TRBJ1-1; D not certain. V lost 0 bases, J lost 0 bases, and 8 bases lay in between. The CDR3 spans 15 residues. Germline V gives CDR1 ENHRY, CDR2 SYGVKD. CDR3 DNA: TGTGCCATCAGTGAGTCGCAACGGGTGAACACTGAAGCTTTCTTT. This encodes CAISESQRVNTEAFF.

A note on this clonotype: A much larger clonotype is one base distant, so this may be a read error. The rearrangement links TRBV10-3 to TRBJ2-1; 7 bases agree with TRBD2. CDR1 and CDR2 (germline): ENHRY, SYGVKD. This CDR3 region has 17 residues. The CDR3 DNA sequence: TGTGCCATCAGTGAGTCTGAGGGCGGGAGCACCTACAATAAGCAGTTCTTC. Translated, it gives CAISESEGGSTYNKQFF.

This clonotype turned up a few times. V is TRBV20-1 and J is TRBJ2-3; the match to TRBD2 covers 11 bases. Trimming at V came to 6 bases and at J to 5 bases, leaving 4 bases not matched to a gene. From germline, CDR1 is DFQATT and CDR2 SNEGSKA (reference sequence). The CDR3 has 13 residues. CDR3: CSADGTSGDTQYF. CDR3 bases: TGCAGTGCGGATGGGACTAGCGGAGATACGCAGTATTTT.

A note on this clonotype: This may stem from a read error, because a much larger clone lies one nucleotide away. The V and J genes are TRBV4-1 and TRBJ1-3, with 7 bases lining up with TRBD1. The CDR3 covers 15 residues. The V gene's germline CDR1 is MGHRA and CDR2 YSYEKL. The DNA for the CDR3 is TGCGCCAGCATCCAACAGGGGATCCGGGACGACACCATATATTTT. This encodes CASIQQGIRDDTIYF.

As for this clonotype: At one of its ends the junction is not consistent with the germline gene, which may arise from a read error. The V and J genes are TRBV6-1 and TRBJ2-7; a weak D match, TRBD1 (5 bases). The CDR3 runs 13 residues. Germline CDR1 is MNHNS and CDR2 is SASEGT. CDR3 DNA sequence: TGTGCCGGCAGTGATACTGACAGCTACGAGCAGTACTTC. This encodes CAGSDTDSYEQYF.

This clonotype was seen more than once but under ten times. The chain uses TRBV7-9 and TRBJ2-6; tentatively, D is TRBD1 (5 bases). CDR1 SEHNR and CDR2 FQNEAQ come from the germline V gene (reference sequence). The CDR3 is 16 residues long. Trimming took off 6 bases at V and 4 bases at J, with 16 bases between the two ends. CDR3 coding DNA: TGTGCCAGCAGTCCGAGTAGGGGTACGGGGGCCAACGTCCTGACTTTC. Protein product: CASSPSRGTGANVLTF.

There are many counts of this clonotype. The chain is built from TRBV28 and TRBJ1-2; 7 nucleotides match TRBD1. The CDR3 loop spans 12 amino acids. Per germline, CDR1 MDHEN and CDR2 SYDVKM. V lost 6 bases, J lost 4 bases, and 2 bases stayed unmatched. Here the CDR3 reads CASRGQTYGYTF. CDR3 DNA sequence: TGTGCCAGCAGGGGACAGACCTATGGCTACACCTTC.

The rearrangement links TRBV18 to TRBJ1-1; D remains ambiguous. The CDR3 extends over 14 amino acids. In germline, CDR1 is KGHSH, CDR2 LQKENI. V shed 6 bases and J shed 2 bases, with 13 bases lying between them. The CDR3 nucleotides are TGTGCCAGCTCCCCGAACGCCGCCAACACTGAAGCTTTCTTT. Its translation is CASSPNAANTEAFF. Full variable domain (outside the CDR3, taken from reference TRBV18 and TRBJ1-1): NAGVMQNPRHLVRRRGQEARLRCSPMKGHSHVYWYRQLPEEGLKFMVYLQKENIIDESGMPKERFSAEFPKEGPSILRIQQVVRGDSAAYFCASSPNAANTEAFFGQGTRLTVV.

About this clonotype itself: One end of the junction fails to match germline, which may point to a read error. The chain recombines TRBV11-2 with TRBJ2-7; D gene ambiguous. CDR1 SGHAT and CDR2 FQNNGV come from the germline V gene. This CDR3 spans 11 amino acids. The CDR3 sequence is CTSSEDSEQCF. Written as DNA, the CDR3 is TGTACCAGCAGCGAAGACTCTGAGCAGTGCTTC.

By share of the sample, this clonotype is medium-sized. CDR3 amino acids: CASSEPDRGGEQFF. DNA for the CDR3: TGTGCCAGCAGTGAACCCGACAGGGGAGGAGAGCAGTTCTTC. The chain employs TRBV6-1 and TRBJ2-1, with 8 bases lining up with TRBD1. The J segment lost 10 bases and the V segment lost 2 bases, leaving 7 bases of the junction unmatched. Germline lookup yields CDR1 MNHNS and CDR2 SASEGT. The CDR3 runs to 14 residues.

With respect to this clonotype: This clone may be a read error of a much larger clone one base away. The CDR3 DNA reads as TGTGCCAGCAACCAAACAAGAAACGAGCAGTACTTC. It translates to CASNQTRNEQYF. The rearrangement links TRBV14 to TRBJ2-7; unclear D gene. The CDR3 length is 12 residues. Germline lookup yields CDR1 SGHDN and CDR2 FVKESK.

V is TRBV7-9 and J is TRBJ2-1; no reliable D call. The CDR3 sequence is 12 residues long. Trimming left V 6 bases short and J 10 bases short, with 13 bases between. Per the germline V gene, CDR1 is SEHNR and CDR2 is FQNEAQ (reference sequence). CDR3: CASRRDTEEQFF. The CDR3 DNA reads TGTGCCAGCAGGCGAGACACGGAGGAGCAGTTCTTC.

Concerning this clonotype itself: Since the CDR3 does not end with the conserved phenylalanine or tryptophan, this likely comes from a read error. The genes are TRBV6-1 and TRBJ2-7; D is perhaps TRBD1 (8 bases). Trimming pared 8 bases from V and 8 bases from J, leaving 25 bases between. Germline values: CDR1 MNHNS, CDR2 SASEGT. The CDR3 is 15 residues long. The CDR3 DNA sequence: TGTGCCAGCCGGGACTACAGGGGACAGGAATACAAGCAGTACTCC. It specifies CASRDYRGQEYKQYS.